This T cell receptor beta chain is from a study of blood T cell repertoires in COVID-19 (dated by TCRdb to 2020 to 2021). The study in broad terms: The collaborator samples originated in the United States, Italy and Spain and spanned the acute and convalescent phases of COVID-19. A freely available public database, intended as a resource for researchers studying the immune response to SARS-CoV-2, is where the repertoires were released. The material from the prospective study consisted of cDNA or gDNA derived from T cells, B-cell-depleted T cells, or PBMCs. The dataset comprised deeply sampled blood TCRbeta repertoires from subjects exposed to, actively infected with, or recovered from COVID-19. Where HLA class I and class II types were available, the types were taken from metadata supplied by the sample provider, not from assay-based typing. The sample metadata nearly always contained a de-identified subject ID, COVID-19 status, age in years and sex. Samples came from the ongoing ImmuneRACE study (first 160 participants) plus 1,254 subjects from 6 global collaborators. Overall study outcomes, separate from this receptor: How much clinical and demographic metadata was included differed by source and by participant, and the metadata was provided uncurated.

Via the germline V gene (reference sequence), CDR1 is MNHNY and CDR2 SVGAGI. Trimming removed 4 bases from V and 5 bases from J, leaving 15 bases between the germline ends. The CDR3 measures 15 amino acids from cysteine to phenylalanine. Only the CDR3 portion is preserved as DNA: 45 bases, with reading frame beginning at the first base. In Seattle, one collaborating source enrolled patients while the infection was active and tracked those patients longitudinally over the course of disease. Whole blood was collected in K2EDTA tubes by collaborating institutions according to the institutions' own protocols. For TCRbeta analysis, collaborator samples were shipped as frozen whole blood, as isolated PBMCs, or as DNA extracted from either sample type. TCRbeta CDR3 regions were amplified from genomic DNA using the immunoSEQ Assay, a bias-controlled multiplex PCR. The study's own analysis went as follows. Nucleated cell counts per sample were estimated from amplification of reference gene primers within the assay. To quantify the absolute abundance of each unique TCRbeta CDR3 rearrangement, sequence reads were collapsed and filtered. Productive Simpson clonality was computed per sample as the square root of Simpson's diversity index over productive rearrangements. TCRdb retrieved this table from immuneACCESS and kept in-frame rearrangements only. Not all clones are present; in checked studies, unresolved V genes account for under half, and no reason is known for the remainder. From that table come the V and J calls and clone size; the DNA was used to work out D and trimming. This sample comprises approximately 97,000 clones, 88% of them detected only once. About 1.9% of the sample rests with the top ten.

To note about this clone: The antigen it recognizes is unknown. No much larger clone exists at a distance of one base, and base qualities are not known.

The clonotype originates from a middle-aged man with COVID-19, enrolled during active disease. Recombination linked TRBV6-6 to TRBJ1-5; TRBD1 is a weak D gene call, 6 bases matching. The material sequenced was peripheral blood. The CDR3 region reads CASSSGSDSHQPQHF. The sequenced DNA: TGTGCCAGCAGTTCTGGTTCGGACAGTCATCAGCCCCAGCATTTT.